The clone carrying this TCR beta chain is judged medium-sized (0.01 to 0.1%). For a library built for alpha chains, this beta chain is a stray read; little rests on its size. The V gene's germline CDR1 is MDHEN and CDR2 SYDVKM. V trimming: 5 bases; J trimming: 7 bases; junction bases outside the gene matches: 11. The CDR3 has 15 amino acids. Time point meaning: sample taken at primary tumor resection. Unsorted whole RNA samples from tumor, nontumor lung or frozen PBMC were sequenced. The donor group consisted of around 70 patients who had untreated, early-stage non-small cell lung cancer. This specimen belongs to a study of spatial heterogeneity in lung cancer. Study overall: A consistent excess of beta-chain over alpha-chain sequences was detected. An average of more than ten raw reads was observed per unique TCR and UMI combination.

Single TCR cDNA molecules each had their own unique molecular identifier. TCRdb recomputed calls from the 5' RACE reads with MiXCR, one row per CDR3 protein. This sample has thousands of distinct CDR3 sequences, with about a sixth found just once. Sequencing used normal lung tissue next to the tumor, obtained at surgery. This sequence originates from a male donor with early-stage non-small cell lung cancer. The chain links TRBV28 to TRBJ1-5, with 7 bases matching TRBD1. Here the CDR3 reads CASSPPQGVGQPQHF. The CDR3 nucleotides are TGTGCCAGCAGTCCGCCGCAGGGGGTCGGCCAGCCCCAGCATTTT.